The T cell receptor beta chain under discussion was sequenced for a study of shared clonotypes between healthy human individuals. Findings of the study overall: Shared clonotypes: approximately 5% naive CD4, around 3.7% naive CD8, less than 2.5% memory CD4, 0.4% to 0.45% memory CD8. In general, naive subsets displayed greater estimated richness than memory subsets did.

Only in-frame clones appear in the TCRdb table, and some are missing; sequencing was by immunoSEQ multiplex PCR. The sample records about 980,000 clones, approximately 80% being singletons. Concerning this clone itself: Its antigen is unknown.

The authors divided CD4+ cells into CD45RA+ naive and CD45RA-negative memory subsets. What was sequenced was memory CD4+ T cells sorted from blood. This sample's subset: CD45RA-negative fraction. This TCR derives from a man aged 18 to 29 in good health.

The DNA for the CDR3 is TGTGCCACCTGCGGGGAATATCAGCCCCAGCATTTT. Translating gives CATCGEYQPQHF. The rearrangement uses TRBV6-1 and TRBJ1-5, with D unclear. The CDR3 totals 12 residues. CDR1 MNHNS and CDR2 SASEGT come from the germline V gene. V was cut by 10 bases and J by 5 bases, with 12 bases left in between.